This is a list of T cell receptor beta chains from one sample in a study of shared clonotypes between healthy human individuals. The assay was immunoSEQ multiplex PCR, and TCRdb's table has in-frame clones only and misses some. The profile shows about 580,000 clones, 98% of them singletons. The sample taken for sequencing was naive CD8+ T cells sorted from blood. The receptors here all came from a man aged 25-45 years in good health. The CDR3 runs from the conserved cysteine through the conserved F or W. A D gene is named only where the DNA matches it firmly. Clone size is given for some rows only: seen once, a few or many times, or a class if the clone is expanded.

j_gene: TRBJ2-1; d_gene: TRBD1; v_gene: TRBV4-1; len: 16; abundance: .; CDR3nt: TGCGCCAGCAACACCCAGACAGGGAGCTCCTACAATGAGCAGTTCTTC; CDR3aa: CASNTQTGSSYNEQFF
j_gene: TRBJ1-1; d_gene: .; v_gene: TRBV29-1; len: 11; abundance: .; CDR3nt: TGCAGCGTGGAACTGAACACTGAAGCTTTCTTT; CDR3aa: CSVELNTEAFF
j_gene: TRBJ2-7; d_gene: TRBD2; v_gene: TRBV5-5; len: 15; abundance: .; CDR3nt: TGTGCCAGCAGCTTCCGGCCAGCGGGAGAACGCGAGCAGTACTTC; CDR3aa: CASSFRPAGEREQYF
j_gene: TRBJ2-3; d_gene: .; v_gene: TRBV6-6; len: 16; abundance: .; CDR3nt: TGTGCCAGCAGTTACCCCAACACAGGGCCGGGGGATACGCAGTATTTT; CDR3aa: CASSYPNTGPGDTQYF
j_gene: TRBJ2-7; d_gene: TRBD1; v_gene: TRBV15; len: 15; abundance: .; CDR3nt: TGTGCCACCACTGCTGCCCGGGACAGGGGTGGCGAGCAGTACTTC; CDR3aa: CATTAARDRGGEQYF
j_gene: TRBJ2-1; d_gene: TRBD2; v_gene: TRBV27; len: 14; abundance: once; CDR3nt: TGTGCCAGCAGTCCCCGGGGACTATACAATGAGCAGTTCTTC; CDR3aa: CASSPRGLYNEQFF
j_gene: TRBJ2-7; d_gene: .; v_gene: TRBV28; len: 13; abundance: .; CDR3nt: TGTGCCAGCAGTTTAAGGGGTTCCTACGAGCAGTACTTC; CDR3aa: CASSLRGSYEQYF
j_gene: TRBJ2-4; d_gene: .; v_gene: TRBV5-4; len: 13; abundance: .; CDR3nt: TGTGCCAGCAGCCTCGGGGACAAAAACATTCAGTACTTC; CDR3aa: CASSLGDKNIQYF
j_gene: TRBJ2-7; d_gene: TRBD1; v_gene: TRBV19; len: 16; abundance: .; CDR3nt: TGTGCCAGTAGTATTGCGTCAGGGGGACCAGCCTACGAGCAGTACTTC; CDR3aa: CASSIASGGPAYEQYF
j_gene: TRBJ2-7; d_gene: TRBD2; v_gene: TRBV29-1; len: 13; abundance: .; CDR3nt: TGCAGCGTTAGGGTTAGCGGGACCTACGAGCAGTACTTC; CDR3aa: CSVRVSGTYEQYF
j_gene: TRBJ1-5; d_gene: .; v_gene: TRBV5-5; len: 18; abundance: .; CDR3nt: TGTGCCAGCAGCTTGGAGGAGCCCCCGGGAATAGGCAATCAGCCCCAGCATTTT; CDR3aa: CASSLEEPPGIGNQPQHF
j_gene: TRBJ2-7; d_gene: .; v_gene: TRBV7-9; len: 15; abundance: .; CDR3nt: TGTGCCAGCAGCCCCCGAAGTGACAGGTCCTACGAGCAGTACTTC; CDR3aa: CASSPRSDRSYEQYF
j_gene: TRBJ2-1; d_gene: .; v_gene: TRBV6-5; len: 14; abundance: .; CDR3nt: TGTGCCAGCACCCGAAGCGGTTCCTACAATGAGCAGTTCTTC; CDR3aa: CASTRSGSYNEQFF
j_gene: TRBJ1-1; d_gene: .; v_gene: TRBV5-5; len: 15; abundance: .; CDR3nt: TGTGCCAGCAGCCCCTTTCGCAAACAGGGCCCTGAAGCTTTCTTT; CDR3aa: CASSPFRKQGPEAFF
j_gene: TRBJ1-4; d_gene: .; v_gene: TRBV9; len: 14; abundance: .; CDR3nt: TGTGCCAGCAGCGTAGACCGGGACGGAGGGAAACTGTTTTTT; CDR3aa: CASSVDRDGGKLFF
j_gene: TRBJ2-7; d_gene: .; v_gene: TRBV10-3; len: 13; abundance: once; CDR3nt: TGTGCCATCAGTGAGTCGGATGAGCCCCGAGCGTACTTC; CDR3aa: CAISESDEPRAYF
j_gene: TRBJ1-2; d_gene: TRBD1; v_gene: TRBV6-1; len: 16; abundance: .; CDR3nt: TGTGCCAGCAGTGAATGGGCCGGGACAGGGATCGATGGCTACACCTTC; CDR3aa: CASSEWAGTGIDGYTF
j_gene: TRBJ2-1; d_gene: .; v_gene: TRBV7-7; len: 13; abundance: .; CDR3nt: TGTGCCAGCAGCTTAAGAGCCTACAATGAGCAGTTCTTC; CDR3aa: CASSLRAYNEQFF
j_gene: TRBJ2-1; d_gene: .; v_gene: TRBV9; len: 15; abundance: .; CDR3nt: TGTGCCAGCAGCGTCTACGCGCTCCCCTACAATGAGCAGTTCTTC; CDR3aa: CASSVYALPYNEQFF
j_gene: TRBJ2-1; d_gene: .; v_gene: TRBV7-9; len: 14; abundance: .; CDR3nt: TGTGCCAGCGCCACGGGATTAGCGGTAGATGAGCAGTTCTTC; CDR3aa: CASATGLAVDEQFF
j_gene: TRBJ2-5; d_gene: .; v_gene: TRBV27; len: 12; abundance: .; CDR3nt: TGTGCCAGCAGTTTGGTCGGGGAGACCCAGTACTTC; CDR3aa: CASSLVGETQYF
j_gene: TRBJ2-1; d_gene: .; v_gene: TRBV29-1; len: 15; abundance: .; CDR3nt: TGCAGCGTTGAGGATTTTACGCGGGGCAGGGATGAGCAGTTCTTC; CDR3aa: CSVEDFTRGRDEQFF
j_gene: TRBJ2-1; d_gene: TRBD2; v_gene: TRBV7-9; len: 18; abundance: .; CDR3nt: TGTGCCAGCAGCTCCCCTAGCGGGACCGCGAATGTTGGCGATGAGCAGTTCTTC; CDR3aa: CASSSPSGTANVGDEQFF
j_gene: TRBJ1-1; d_gene: .; v_gene: TRBV7-9; len: 14; abundance: .; CDR3nt: TGTGCCAGCAGCTCCCTATCCATGGACACTGAAGCTTTCTTT; CDR3aa: CASSSLSMDTEAFF
j_gene: TRBJ2-2; d_gene: TRBD1; v_gene: TRBV2; len: 15; abundance: .; CDR3nt: TGTGCCATATATAACAGGGGGCACAACACCGGGGAGCTGTTTTTT; CDR3aa: CAIYNRGHNTGELFF
j_gene: TRBJ2-1; d_gene: .; v_gene: TRBV2; len: 15; abundance: .; CDR3nt: TGTGCCAGCAGTGACGTGGTTACCATCTCGAATGAGCAGTTCTTC; CDR3aa: CASSDVVTISNEQFF
j_gene: TRBJ2-1; d_gene: .; v_gene: TRBV6-5; len: 13; abundance: .; CDR3nt: TGTGCCAGCGGGGGGTCCTCCTACAATGAGCAGTTCTTC; CDR3aa: CASGGSSYNEQFF
j_gene: TRBJ2-1; d_gene: TRBD2; v_gene: TRBV28; len: 15; abundance: once; CDR3nt: TGTGCCAGCAGTTCGGTACTAGCGGGTCACAATGAGCAGTTCTTC; CDR3aa: CASSSVLAGHNEQFF
j_gene: TRBJ1-1; d_gene: .; v_gene: TRBV5-1; len: 14; abundance: once; CDR3nt: TGCGCCAGCAGCCTCCTGACAGTGAACACTGAAGCTTTCTTT; CDR3aa: CASSLLTVNTEAFF
j_gene: TRBJ2-6; d_gene: .; v_gene: TRBV5-1; len: 19; abundance: once; CDR3nt: TGCGCCAGCACCCGGACAGAAGAAGTACCTGGACCTGGGGCCAACGTCCTGACTTTC; CDR3aa: CASTRTEEVPGPGANVLTF
j_gene: TRBJ2-2; d_gene: .; v_gene: TRBV6-6; len: 16; abundance: .; CDR3nt: TGTGCCAGCAGTTTCTGGCAGGAGAGAAACACCGGGGAGCTGTTTTTT; CDR3aa: CASSFWQERNTGELFF
j_gene: TRBJ2-3; d_gene: TRBD2; v_gene: TRBV14; len: 11; abundance: .; CDR3nt: TGTGCCACCGGGGGGACAGATACGCAGTATTTT; CDR3aa: CATGGTDTQYF
j_gene: TRBJ2-7; d_gene: .; v_gene: TRBV11-2; len: 13; abundance: .; CDR3nt: TGTGCCAGCAGCTTTAGCGCTGTGTACGAGCAGTACTTC; CDR3aa: CASSFSAVYEQYF
j_gene: TRBJ1-3; d_gene: .; v_gene: TRBV14; len: 14; abundance: .; CDR3nt: TGTGCCAGCAGCCAAGACTGGGGAGGAAACACCATATATTTT; CDR3aa: CASSQDWGGNTIYF
j_gene: TRBJ2-7; d_gene: .; v_gene: TRBV27; len: 14; abundance: .; CDR3nt: TGTGCCAGCAGTTTGAGCGGCGCCTCCTACGAGCAGTACTTC; CDR3aa: CASSLSGASYEQYF
j_gene: TRBJ2-3; d_gene: .; v_gene: TRBV15; len: 12; abundance: .; CDR3nt: TGTGCCACCAGCAGTGCCTCTGATACGCAGTATTTT; CDR3aa: CATSSASDTQYF
j_gene: TRBJ2-1; d_gene: .; v_gene: TRBV5-1; len: 13; abundance: once; CDR3nt: TGCGCCAGCAGCTTTGGTCAGGGCGATGAGCAGTTCTTC; CDR3aa: CASSFGQGDEQFF
j_gene: TRBJ2-7; d_gene: .; v_gene: TRBV27; len: 14; abundance: .; CDR3nt: TGTGCCAGCAGTCCTCAGGGGCCCGACTACGAGCAGTACTTC; CDR3aa: CASSPQGPDYEQYF
j_gene: TRBJ2-3; d_gene: .; v_gene: TRBV7-2; len: 16; abundance: .; CDR3nt: TGTGCCAGCAGCCTAAGGGACTTTTCCCCCACAGATACGCAGTATTTT; CDR3aa: CASSLRDFSPTDTQYF
j_gene: TRBJ1-1; d_gene: .; v_gene: TRBV19; len: 13; abundance: .; CDR3nt: TGTGCCAGTAGTCCTCACAGGGCCACTGAAGCTTTCTTT; CDR3aa: CASSPHRATEAFF
j_gene: TRBJ1-2; d_gene: .; v_gene: TRBV9; len: 13; abundance: .; CDR3nt: TGTGCCAGCAGCACAGGGAATGACTATGGCTACACCTTC; CDR3aa: CASSTGNDYGYTF
j_gene: TRBJ2-7; d_gene: TRBD1; v_gene: TRBV9; len: 15; abundance: .; CDR3nt: TGTGCCAGCAGCCCGCCAGGGGGTCCCGGCCTCGAGCAGTACTTC; CDR3aa: CASSPPGGPGLEQYF
j_gene: TRBJ2-3; d_gene: .; v_gene: TRBV7-6; len: 12; abundance: .; CDR3nt: TGTGCCAGCAGCACCCGACTTGAACGGCAGTATTTT; CDR3aa: CASSTRLERQYF
j_gene: TRBJ2-3; d_gene: .; v_gene: TRBV2; len: 15; abundance: .; CDR3nt: TGTGCCAGCAGAAAGGACCACGGAGTCACAGATACGCAGTATTTT; CDR3aa: CASRKDHGVTDTQYF
j_gene: TRBJ1-1; d_gene: .; v_gene: TRBV15; len: 15; abundance: once; CDR3nt: TGTGCCACCGCCGCCATGGGGGTGGGAGACACTGAAGCTTTCTTT; CDR3aa: CATAAMGVGDTEAFF